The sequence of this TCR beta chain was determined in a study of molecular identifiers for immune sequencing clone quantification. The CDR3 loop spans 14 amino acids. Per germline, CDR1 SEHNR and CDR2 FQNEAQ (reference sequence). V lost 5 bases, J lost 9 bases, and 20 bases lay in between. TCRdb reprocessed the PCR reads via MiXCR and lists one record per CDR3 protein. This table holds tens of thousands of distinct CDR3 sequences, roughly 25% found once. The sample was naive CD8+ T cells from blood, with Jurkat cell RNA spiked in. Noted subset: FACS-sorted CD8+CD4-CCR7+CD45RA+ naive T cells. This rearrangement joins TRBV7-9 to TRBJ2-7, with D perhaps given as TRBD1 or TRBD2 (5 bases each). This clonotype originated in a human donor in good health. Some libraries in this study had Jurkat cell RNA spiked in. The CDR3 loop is CASSQGLAGSAQYF. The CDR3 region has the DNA TGTGCCAGCAGCCAGGGCCTAGCCGGCTCCGCGCAGTACTTC.